This paragraph covers one TCR beta chain sequence. Its antigen is undetermined. This entry comes from a study of T cell responses to AZD1222 COVID-19 vaccine. Study-level results: The peak T cell response came first, and repertoires were sampled only after it. Following two doses of AZD1222, Spike-specific TCR breadth and depth rose. Of spike-specific TCRs, nearly half reportedly target regions left unmutated in variants. Just a handful of AZD1222 recipients tested seropositive at baseline.

Repertoires were generated with immunoSEQ multiplex PCR, while TCRdb's copy carries only in-frame clones and drops some. Of about 200,000 clones listed, roughly 92% were seen once; the top ten hold 1%. This CDR3 region has 12 residues. Trimming shortened V by 3 bases and J by 4 bases, and 4 bases separated the two germline ends. Germline CDR1 is SGDLS and CDR2 is YYNGEE. The rearrangement joins TRBV9 to TRBJ1-4; D not resolved. This receptor was obtained from an adult who received the AZD1222 COVID-19 vaccine. Sequencing used peripheral blood, obtained 28 days after the second AZD1222 dose. CDR3 sequence: CASSGNNEKLFF. DNA of the CDR3: TGTGCCAGCAGCGGAAATAATGAAAAACTGTTTTTT.